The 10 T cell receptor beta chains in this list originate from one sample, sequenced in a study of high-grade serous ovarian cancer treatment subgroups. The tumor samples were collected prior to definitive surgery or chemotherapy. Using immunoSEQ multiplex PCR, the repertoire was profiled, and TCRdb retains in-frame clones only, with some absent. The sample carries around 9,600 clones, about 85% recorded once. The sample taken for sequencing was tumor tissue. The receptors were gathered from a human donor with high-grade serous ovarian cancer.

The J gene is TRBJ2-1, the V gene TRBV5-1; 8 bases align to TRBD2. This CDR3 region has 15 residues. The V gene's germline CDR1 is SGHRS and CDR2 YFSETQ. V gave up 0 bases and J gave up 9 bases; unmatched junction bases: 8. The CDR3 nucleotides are TGCGCCAGCAGCTTGGTTGCGGGGGGCCAGGGTGAGCAGTTCTTC. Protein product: CASSLVAGGQGEQFF. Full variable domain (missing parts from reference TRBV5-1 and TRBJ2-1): KAGVTQTPRYLIKTRGQQVTLSCSPISGHRSVSWYQQTPGQGLQFLFEYFSETQRNKGNFPGRFSGRQFSNSRSEMNVSTLELGDSALYLCASSLVAGGQGEQFFGPGTRLTVL.

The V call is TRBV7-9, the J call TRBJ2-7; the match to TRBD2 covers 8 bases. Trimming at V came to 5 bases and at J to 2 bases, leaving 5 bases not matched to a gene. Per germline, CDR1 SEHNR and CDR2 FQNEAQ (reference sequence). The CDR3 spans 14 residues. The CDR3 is CASSARLATYEQYF. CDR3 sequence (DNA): TGTGCCAGCAGCGCACGACTAGCGACCTACGAGCAGTACTTC.

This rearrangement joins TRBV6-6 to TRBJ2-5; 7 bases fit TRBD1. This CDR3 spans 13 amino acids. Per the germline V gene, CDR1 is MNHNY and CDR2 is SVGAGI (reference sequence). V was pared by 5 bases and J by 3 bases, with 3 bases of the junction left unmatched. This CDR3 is CASSRQGKETQYF. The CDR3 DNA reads TGTGCCAGCAGTCGACAGGGAAAAGAGACCCAGTACTTC.

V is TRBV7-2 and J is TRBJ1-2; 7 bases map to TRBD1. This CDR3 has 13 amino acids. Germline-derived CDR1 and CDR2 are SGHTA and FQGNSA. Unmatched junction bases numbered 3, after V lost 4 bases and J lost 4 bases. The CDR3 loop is CASSSGQVYGYTF. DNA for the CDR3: TGTGCCAGCAGCTCCGGACAGGTCTATGGCTACACCTTC.

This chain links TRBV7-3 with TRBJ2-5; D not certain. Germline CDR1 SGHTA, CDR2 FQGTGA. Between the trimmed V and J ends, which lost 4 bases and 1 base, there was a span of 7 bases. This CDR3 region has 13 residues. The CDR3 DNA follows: TGTGCCAGCAGCTCGGGCCTCCAAGAGACCCAGTACTTC. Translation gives CASSSGLQETQYF.

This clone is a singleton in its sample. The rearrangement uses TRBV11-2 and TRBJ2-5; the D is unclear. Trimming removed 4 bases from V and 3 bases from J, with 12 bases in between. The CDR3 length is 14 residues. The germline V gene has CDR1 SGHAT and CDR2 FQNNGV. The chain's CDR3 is CASSSAPAEETQYF. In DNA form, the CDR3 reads TGTGCCAGCAGCTCCGCCCCCGCCGAAGAGACCCAGTACTTC. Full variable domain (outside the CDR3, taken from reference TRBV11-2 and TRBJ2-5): EAGVAQSPRYKIIEKRQSVAFWCNPISGHATLYWYQQILGQGPKLLIQFQNNGVVDDSQLPKDRFSAERLKGVDSTLKIQPAKLEDSAVYLCASSSAPAEETQYFGPGTRLLVL.

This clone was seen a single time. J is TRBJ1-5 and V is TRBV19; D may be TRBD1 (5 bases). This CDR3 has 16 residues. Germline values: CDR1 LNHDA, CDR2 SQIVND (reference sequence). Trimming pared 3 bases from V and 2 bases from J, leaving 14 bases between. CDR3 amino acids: CASSIIGTGGNQPQHF. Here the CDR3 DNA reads TGTGCCAGTAGTATTATAGGGACCGGGGGCAATCAGCCCCAGCATTTT.

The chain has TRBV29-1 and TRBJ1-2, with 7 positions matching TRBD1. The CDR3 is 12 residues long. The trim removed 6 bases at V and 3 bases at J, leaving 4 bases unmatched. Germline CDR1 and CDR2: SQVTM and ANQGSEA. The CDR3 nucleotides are TGCAGCGTAGACACAGGGGACTATGGCTACACCTTC. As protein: CSVDTGDYGYTF.

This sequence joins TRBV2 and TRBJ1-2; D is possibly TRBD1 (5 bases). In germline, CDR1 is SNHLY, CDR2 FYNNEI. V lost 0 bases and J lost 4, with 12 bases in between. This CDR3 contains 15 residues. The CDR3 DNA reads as TGTGCCAGCAGTGAAGCGGAGGGACTGACCTATGGCTACACCTTC. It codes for CASSEAEGLTYGYTF.

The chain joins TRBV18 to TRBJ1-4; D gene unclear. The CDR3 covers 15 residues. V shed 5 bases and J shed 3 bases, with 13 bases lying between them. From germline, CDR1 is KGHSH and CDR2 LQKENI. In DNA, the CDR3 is TGTGCCAGCTCATCCCAGGTCGGGGCTAATGAAAAACTGTTTTTT. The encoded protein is CASSSQVGANEKLFF. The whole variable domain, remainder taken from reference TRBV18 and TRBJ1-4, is NAGVMQNPRHLVRRRGQEARLRCSPMKGHSHVYWYRQLPEEGLKFMVYLQKENIIDESGMPKERFSAEFPKEGPSILRIQQVVRGDSAAYFCASSSQVGANEKLFFGSGTQLSVL.